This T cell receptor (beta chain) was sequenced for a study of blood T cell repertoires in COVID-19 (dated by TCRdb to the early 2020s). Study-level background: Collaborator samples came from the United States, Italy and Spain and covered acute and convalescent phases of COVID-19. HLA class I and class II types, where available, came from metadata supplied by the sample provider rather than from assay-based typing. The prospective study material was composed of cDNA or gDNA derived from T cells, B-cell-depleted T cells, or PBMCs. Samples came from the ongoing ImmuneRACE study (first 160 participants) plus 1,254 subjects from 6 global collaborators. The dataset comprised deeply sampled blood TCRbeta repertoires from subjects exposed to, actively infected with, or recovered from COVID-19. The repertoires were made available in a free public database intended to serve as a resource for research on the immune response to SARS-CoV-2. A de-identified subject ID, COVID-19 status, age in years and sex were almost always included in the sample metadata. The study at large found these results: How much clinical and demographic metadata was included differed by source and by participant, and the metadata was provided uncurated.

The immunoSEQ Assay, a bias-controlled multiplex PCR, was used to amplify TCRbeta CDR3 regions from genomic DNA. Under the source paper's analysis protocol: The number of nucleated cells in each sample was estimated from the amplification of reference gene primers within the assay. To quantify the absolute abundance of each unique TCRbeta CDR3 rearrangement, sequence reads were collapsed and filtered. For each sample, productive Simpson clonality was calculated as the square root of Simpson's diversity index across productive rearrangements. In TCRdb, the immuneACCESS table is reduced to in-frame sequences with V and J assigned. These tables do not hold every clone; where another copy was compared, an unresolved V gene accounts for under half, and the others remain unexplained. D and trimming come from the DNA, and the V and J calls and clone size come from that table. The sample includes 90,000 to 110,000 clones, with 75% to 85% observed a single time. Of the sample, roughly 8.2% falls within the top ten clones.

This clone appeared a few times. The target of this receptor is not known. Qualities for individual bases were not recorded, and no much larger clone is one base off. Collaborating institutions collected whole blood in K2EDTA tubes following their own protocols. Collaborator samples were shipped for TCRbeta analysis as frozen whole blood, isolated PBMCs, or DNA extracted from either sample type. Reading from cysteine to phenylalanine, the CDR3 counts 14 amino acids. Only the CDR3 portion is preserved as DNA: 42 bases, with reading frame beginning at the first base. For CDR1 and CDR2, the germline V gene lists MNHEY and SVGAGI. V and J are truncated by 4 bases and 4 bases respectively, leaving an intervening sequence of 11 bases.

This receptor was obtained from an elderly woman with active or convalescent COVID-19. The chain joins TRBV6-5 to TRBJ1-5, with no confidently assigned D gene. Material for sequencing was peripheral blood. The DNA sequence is TGTGCCAGCAGTTCGGGGTACCCTAATCAGCCCCAGCATTTT. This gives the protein CASSSGYPNQPQHF.